The sequence of this T cell receptor (beta chain) was determined in a study of a mutant IDH1 vaccine in newly diagnosed glioma. About the study: Treated patients comprised around 62% males and approximately 40% females, mean age 40.4 years.

Study outcomes and limitations: Pseudoprogression apparently lacked any relation to changes in top peripheral T cell clonotypes. In roughly 93% of patients, immune responses induced by the vaccine occurred.

Time point reported: baseline, week 1 (first vaccination visit). Stated treatment: pre-vaccination baseline after standard-of-care therapy. The CDR3 sequence is 15 residues long. Germline lookup yields CDR1 ENHRY and CDR2 SYGVKD. The germline V and J ends were trimmed by 2 bases and 3 bases, with 12 bases remaining between them. Using immunoSEQ multiplex PCR, the repertoire was profiled, and TCRdb retains in-frame clones only, with some absent. The data contain 90,000 to 100,000 clones, 70% to 90% of them singletons. On this clone: The target antigen is unknown.

This sequence joins TRBV10-3 and TRBJ2-3; D is undetermined. The specimen comprised PBMCs, sampled from a glioma patient treated with radiotherapy, temozolomide or both. The TCR comes from a woman in her 50s with glioma. The CDR3 is CAISESPQRTDTQYF. DNA of the CDR3: TGTGCCATCAGTGAGAGCCCGCAAAGGACAGATACGCAGTATTTT.